This T cell receptor (beta chain) was sequenced during a study of control samples from healthy donors and cancer patients. The V gene lost 4 bases and the J gene lost 5 bases, with 13 bases spanning the gap. The germline CDR1 and CDR2 sequences are MNHEY and SMNVEV (reference sequence). The CDR3 consists of 14 residues. Clones were sequenced by immunoSEQ multiplex PCR, and TCRdb holds only the in-frame ones, with some missing. Of over 150,000 clones detected, more than 80% appear once; the ten largest clones hold 1.1% to 1.5%. Sequenced input: blood. J is TRBJ2-3 and V is TRBV27; D is unresolved. This receptor was obtained from a man aged 25 to 45 in good health. The CDR3 DNA follows: TGTGCCAGCAGTTGGGCAGCCCCTTTAGATACGCAGTATTTT. It specifies CASSWAAPLDTQYF.